These 21 T cell receptor beta chains originate from one sample sequenced in a study of T cells in Graves' hyperthyroidism and ophthalmopathy. RNA transcripts yielded amplified TCR beta CDR3 regions. HTBI primers were employed in a first-round RT-PCR of the TCR CDR3. From the multiplex PCR reads, TCRdb called clonotypes with MiXCR, one entry per CDR3 protein. The data show around 600,000 distinct CDR3 sequences, approximately 15% seen once. Source material: blood. The receptors originated from a woman aged 18-29 years with Graves' ophthalmopathy.

This clonotype was picked up many times. The chain recombines TRBV27 with TRBJ1-5; D call uncertain. Trimming removed 5 bases at V and 0 bases at J, with 8 bases between. Germline-derived CDR1 and CDR2 are MNHEY and SMNVEV (reference sequence). CDR3 length equals 14 residues. For the CDR3, the DNA is TGTGCCAGCAGTAGCGTCGATAGCAATCAGCCCCAGCATTTT. Translation: CASSSVDSNQPQHF.

As to this clonotype: Compared with germline, one end of the junction differs, possibly owing to a read error. The rearrangement uses TRBV7-2 and TRBJ2-7, with 10 bases matching TRBD1. The CDR3 consists of 15 residues. Germline loops: CDR1 SGHTA, CDR2 FQGNSA. CDR3 amino acids: CASSLSDRGGYERYF. As DNA, the CDR3 is TGTGCCAGCAGCTTATCGGACAGGGGGGGTTACGAGCGGTACTTC.

The chain links TRBV9 to TRBJ1-5; 9 bases agree with TRBD1. Germline-derived CDR1 and CDR2 are SGDLS and YYNGEE. Germline trimming cut 3 bases from V and 5 bases from J; bases unmatched to any gene: 6. The length of the CDR3 is 15 residues. The CDR3 region has the DNA TGTGCCAGCAGCGCCCGGGACAGGGTCGATCAGCCCCAGCATTTT. Its translation is CASSARDRVDQPQHF.

At least ten counts were recorded for this clonotype. The rearrangement joins TRBV6-1 to TRBJ2-3, with D perhaps assigned TRBD1 or TRBD2 (5 bases each). This CDR3 contains 14 residues. V dropped 7 bases and J dropped 5 bases, with 16 bases sitting between them. Germline values: CDR1 MNHNS, CDR2 SASEGT. CDR3 protein: CASTGALGRDTQYF. The CDR3 DNA sequence: TGTGCCAGCACCGGGGCACTAGGTCGAGATACGCAGTATTTT.

This clonotype has more than one count but fewer than ten. The gene calls are TRBV6-1 and TRBJ2-1; a possible D gene is TRBD2 (5 bases). Germline assignment: CDR1 MNHNS and CDR2 SASEGT. V was pared by 5 bases and J by 5 bases, with 7 bases between. The CDR3 covers 12 residues. CDR3 sequence (DNA): TGTGCCAGCAGTAGAGCGGACAATGAGCAGTTCTTC. Its protein is CASSRADNEQFF.

At least ten counts were recorded for this clonotype. The CDR3 sequence: CASSLGARAIGATRSSYNEQFF. For the CDR3, the DNA is TGTGCCAGCAGTTTAGGGGCCAGGGCCATAGGGGCAACTAGGAGCTCCTACAATGAGCAGTTCTTC. The chain is built from TRBV28 and TRBJ2-1, with D possibly called TRBD1 or TRBD2 (5 bases each). Trimming cost V 2 bases and J 0 bases, with 29 bases left between them. The V gene's germline CDR1 is MDHEN and CDR2 SYDVKM. The CDR3 loop spans 22 amino acids.

The rearrangement joins TRBV7-2 to TRBJ1-3; the D is unclear. This CDR3 contains 15 residues. Trimming cost V 4 bases and J 0 bases, with 10 bases left between them. Germline loops: CDR1 SGHTA, CDR2 FQGNSA. In DNA, the CDR3 is TGTGCCAGCAGCTCAAGGCGTGCCTCTGGAAACACCATATATTTT. Translating gives CASSSRRASGNTIYF.

This clonotype was counted ten times or more. The J gene is TRBJ2-5, the V gene TRBV2, with 11 bases lining up with TRBD2. CDR3 length equals 18 residues. Germline V gives CDR1 SNHLY, CDR2 FYNNEI. V shed 2 bases and J 2 bases; nucleotides not matched to a gene: 10. The CDR3 region has the DNA TGTGCCAGCAGTGAACGGCTAGCGGGGGGCTCCTTACAAGAGACCCAGTACTTC. Its translation is CASSERLAGGSLQETQYF.

This clonotype appeared a few times. V is TRBV20-1 and J is TRBJ1-4, with TRBD1 matching over 8 bases. Germline lookup yields CDR1 DFQATT and CDR2 SNEGSKA (reference sequence). The CDR3 sequence is 13 residues long. With V trimmed by 5 bases and J by 9 bases, 8 bases remained unmatched. The CDR3: CSAATGDAKKLFF. The CDR3 nucleotides read TGCAGTGCTGCGACAGGGGACGCTAAAAAACTGTTTTTT.

This clonotype was detected many times. The gene calls are TRBV7-8 and TRBJ2-5, with 8 bases identical to TRBD1. The CDR3 consists of 13 residues. CDR1 SGHVS and CDR2 FQNEAQ come from the germline V gene. J lost 5 bases, V lost 5 bases, and 4 bases had no gene match. The CDR3 DNA follows: TGTGCCAGCAGCCTCAGGGGGCCGGAGACCCAGTACTTC. The encoded protein is CASSLRGPETQYF.

This clonotype was seen only a few times. The chain couples TRBV5-1 to TRBJ2-3; 9 bases agree with TRBD1. Looked up from germline, CDR1 is SGHRS and CDR2 is YFSETQ. V lost 0 bases, J lost 3 bases, and 5 bases stayed unmatched. This CDR3 contains 16 residues. CDR3 bases: TGCGCCAGCAGCTTGGGACAGGGGGGCCAAACAGATACGCAGTATTTT. Translating it yields CASSLGQGGQTDTQYF. The variable domain in full, with the rest retrieved from reference TRBV5-1 and TRBJ2-3, is KAGVTQTPRYLIKTRGQQVTLSCSPISGHRSVSWYQQTPGQGLQFLFEYFSETQRNKGNFPGRFSGRQFSNSRSEMNVSTLELGDSALYLCASSLGQGGQTDTQYFGPGTRLTVL.

Only a few counts were recorded for this clonotype. The junction departs from the called germline gene at one end, perhaps through a read error. This sequence joins TRBV2 and TRBJ2-3; either TRBD1 or TRBD2 may fit D (5 bases each). CDR3 length equals 15 residues. CDR1 and CDR2 from the germline V gene are SNHLY and FYNNEI. DNA for the CDR3: TGTGCCAGCAGTTATGGGACGATCAGCACAGATACGCAGTGTTTT. It is translated as CASSYGTISTDTQCF.

This clonotype was observed many times. The chain uses TRBV2 and TRBJ1-2; D unclear. Germline CDR1 reads SNHLY; CDR2 reads FYNNEI. V was clipped by 6 bases and J by 8 bases, with 10 bases between them. CDR3 length equals 11 residues. The CDR3, as DNA: TGTGCCAGCAGGGTTTTAACAGGCTACACCTTC. Translating it yields CASRVLTGYTF.

The chain employs TRBV7-6 and TRBJ2-7; TRBD2 aligns across 7 bases. The V and J ends lost 4 bases and 0 bases, in that order; junction bases with no gene match: 15. The CDR3 is 18 amino acids. Germline V lookup: CDR1 SGHVS, CDR2 FNYEAQ. CDR3 DNA sequence: TGTGCCAGCAGCTCCCGGGGACGGGGGGAGGGCGTCTCCTACGAGCAGTACTTC. It is translated as CASSSRGRGEGVSYEQYF.

This clonotype was found many times. The CDR3 DNA sequence: TGTGCCAGCAGCTTAGTAGGCGATAAGGGGGAAGTCTGGAATTCACCCCTCCACTTT. Translating gives CASSLVGDKGEVWNSPLHF. V gene TRBV7-8 combines with J gene TRBJ1-6; TRBD1 might be the D (6 bases). The CDR3 spans 19 residues. Germline V gene data show CDR1 as SGHVS and CDR2 as FQNEAQ. The V gene lost 1 base and the J gene lost 7 bases, with 23 bases spanning the gap.

CDR3 loop: CASSYTGQTGIQYF. Written as DNA, the CDR3 is TGTGCCAGCAGTTACACCGGACAGACGGGCATTCAGTACTTC. The gene calls are TRBV6-5 and TRBJ2-4; a possible D gene is TRBD1 (6 bases). V was cut by 2 bases and J by 9 bases, with 14 bases left in between. Germline V gives CDR1 MNHEY, CDR2 SVGAGI. The CDR3 is 14 amino acids.

The CDR3 coding sequence is TGTGCCAGTAGTATCGGACCGGGACTAGAAAAGACCCAGTACTTC. As protein: CASSIGPGLEKTQYF. The chain joins TRBV19 to TRBJ2-5, with 8 bases that match TRBD2. Unmatched junction bases numbered 9, after V lost 3 bases and J lost 6 bases. The CDR3 length is 15 residues. CDR1 is LNHDA, CDR2 SQIVND, per germline (reference sequence). The full variable domain, rest sourced from reference TRBV19 and TRBJ2-5, is DGGITQSPKYLFRKEGQNVTLSCEQNLNHDAMYWYRQDPGQGLRLIYYSQIVNDFQKGDIAEGYSVSREKKESFPLTVTSAQKNPTAFYLCASSIGPGLEKTQYFGPGTRLLVL.

The chain uses TRBV30 and TRBJ2-3, with TRBD2 matching over 9 bases. Germline-derived CDR1 and CDR2 are GTSNPN and SVGIG (reference sequence). V shed 2 bases, J shed 0 bases, and the junction held 6 bases outside the gene matches. CDR3 length equals 16 residues. The CDR3 DNA sequence: TGTGCCTGGAGTTTCGGGACTAGCCTAAGCACAGATACGCAGTATTTT. As protein: CAWSFGTSLSTDTQYF.

The J gene is TRBJ2-1, the V gene TRBV28, with TRBD1 matching 12 bases. Germline V gene data show CDR1 as MDHEN and CDR2 as SYDVKM. J lost 4 bases, V lost 5 bases, and 3 bases had no gene match. The CDR3 contains 15 residues. Here the CDR3 DNA reads TGTGCCAGCAGTGGGGGACAGGGGGCTTACAATGAGCAGTTCTTC. It encodes CASSGGQGAYNEQFF.

The table lists this clonotype with a few counts. The chain joins TRBV9 to TRBJ2-1; 11 nucleotides agree with TRBD2. Germline loops: CDR1 SGDLS, CDR2 YYNGEE. The junction had 5 bases not matched to a gene; V was cut back by 4 bases and J by 2 bases. The CDR3 is 16 amino acids. The CDR3 loop reads CASSPLAGVTYNEQFF. The CDR3 coding sequence is TGTGCCAGCAGCCCACTAGCGGGAGTAACCTACAATGAGCAGTTCTTC.

This chain joins TRBV19 and TRBJ2-1; D uncertain. This CDR3 has 15 residues. CDR1 is LNHDA and CDR2 is SQIVND in the germline V gene (reference sequence). Trimming shortened V by 5 bases and J by 1 base, and 12 bases separated the two germline ends. CDR3 sequence: CASSSQYVSYNEQFF. For the CDR3, the DNA is TGTGCCAGTAGTTCACAGTACGTTTCCTACAATGAGCAGTTCTTC.